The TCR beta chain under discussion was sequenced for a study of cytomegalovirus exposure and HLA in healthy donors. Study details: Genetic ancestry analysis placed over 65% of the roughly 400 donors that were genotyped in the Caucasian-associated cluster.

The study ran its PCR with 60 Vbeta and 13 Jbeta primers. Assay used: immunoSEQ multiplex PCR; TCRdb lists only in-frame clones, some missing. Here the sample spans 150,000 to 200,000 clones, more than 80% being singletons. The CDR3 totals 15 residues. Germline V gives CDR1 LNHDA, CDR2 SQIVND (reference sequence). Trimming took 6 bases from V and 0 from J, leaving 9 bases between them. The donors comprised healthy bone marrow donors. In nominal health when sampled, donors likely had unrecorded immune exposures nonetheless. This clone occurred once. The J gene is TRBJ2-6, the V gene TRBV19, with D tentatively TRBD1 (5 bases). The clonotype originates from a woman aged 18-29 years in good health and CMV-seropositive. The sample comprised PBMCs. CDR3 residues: CASSTGFSGANVLTF. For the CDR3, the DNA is TGTGCCAGTAGCACAGGCTTCTCTGGGGCCAACGTCCTGACTTTC.